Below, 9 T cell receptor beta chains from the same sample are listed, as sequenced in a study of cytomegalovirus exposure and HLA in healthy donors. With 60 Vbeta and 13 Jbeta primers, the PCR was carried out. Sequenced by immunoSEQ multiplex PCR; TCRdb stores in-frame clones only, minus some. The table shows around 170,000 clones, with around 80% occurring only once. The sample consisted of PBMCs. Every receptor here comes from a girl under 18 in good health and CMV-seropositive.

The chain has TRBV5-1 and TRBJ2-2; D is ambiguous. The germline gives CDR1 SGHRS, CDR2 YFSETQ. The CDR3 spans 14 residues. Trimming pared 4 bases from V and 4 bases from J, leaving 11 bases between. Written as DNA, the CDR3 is TGCGCCAGCAGCGTAGCCCCGCTCACCGGGGAGCTGTTTTTT. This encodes CASSVAPLTGELFF.

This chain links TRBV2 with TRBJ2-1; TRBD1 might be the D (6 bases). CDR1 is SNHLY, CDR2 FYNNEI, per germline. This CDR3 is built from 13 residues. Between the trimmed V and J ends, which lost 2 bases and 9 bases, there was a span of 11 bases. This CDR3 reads CASSEQGQGEQFF. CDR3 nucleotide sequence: TGTGCCAGCAGTGAACAGGGGCAGGGTGAGCAGTTCTTC.

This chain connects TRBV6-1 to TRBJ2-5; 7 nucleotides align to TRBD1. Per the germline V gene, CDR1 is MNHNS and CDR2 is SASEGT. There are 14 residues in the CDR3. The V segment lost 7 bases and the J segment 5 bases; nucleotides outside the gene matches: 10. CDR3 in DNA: TGTGCCAGCAAGTCGTATAGGGGGCGGGAGACCCAGTACTTC. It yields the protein CASKSYRGRETQYF.

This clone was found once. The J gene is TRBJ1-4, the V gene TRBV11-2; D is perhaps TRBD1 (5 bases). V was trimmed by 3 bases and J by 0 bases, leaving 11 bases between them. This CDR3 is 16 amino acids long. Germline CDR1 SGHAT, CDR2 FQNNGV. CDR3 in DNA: TGTGCCAGCAGCTTGAAAAGACAGACAACTAATGAAAAACTGTTTTTT. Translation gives CASSLKRQTTNEKLFF.

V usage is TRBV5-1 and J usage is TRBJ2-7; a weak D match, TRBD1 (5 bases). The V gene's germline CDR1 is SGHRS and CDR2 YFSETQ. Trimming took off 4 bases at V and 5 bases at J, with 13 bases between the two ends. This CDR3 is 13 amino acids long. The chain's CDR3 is CASSLLAGNEQYF. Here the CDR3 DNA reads TGCGCCAGCAGCCTCCTCGCAGGGAACGAGCAGTACTTC. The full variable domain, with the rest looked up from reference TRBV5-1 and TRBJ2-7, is KAGVTQTPRYLIKTRGQQVTLSCSPISGHRSVSWYQQTPGQGLQFLFEYFSETQRNKGNFPGRFSGRQFSNSRSEMNVSTLELGDSALYLCASSLLAGNEQYFGPGTRLTVT.

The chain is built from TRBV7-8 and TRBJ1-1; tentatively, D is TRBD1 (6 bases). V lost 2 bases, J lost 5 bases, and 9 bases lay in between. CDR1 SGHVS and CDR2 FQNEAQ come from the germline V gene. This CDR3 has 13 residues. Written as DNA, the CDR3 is TGTGCCAGCAGCTTAAATCAGGGGACTGAAGCTTTCTTT. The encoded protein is CASSLNQGTEAFF.

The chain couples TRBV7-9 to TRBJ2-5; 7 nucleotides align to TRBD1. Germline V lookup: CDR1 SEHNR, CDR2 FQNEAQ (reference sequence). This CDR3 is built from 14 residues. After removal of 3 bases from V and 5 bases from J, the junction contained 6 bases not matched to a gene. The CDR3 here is CASSLETGLETQYF. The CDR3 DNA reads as TGTGCCAGCAGCTTGGAGACAGGGCTGGAGACCCAGTACTTC.

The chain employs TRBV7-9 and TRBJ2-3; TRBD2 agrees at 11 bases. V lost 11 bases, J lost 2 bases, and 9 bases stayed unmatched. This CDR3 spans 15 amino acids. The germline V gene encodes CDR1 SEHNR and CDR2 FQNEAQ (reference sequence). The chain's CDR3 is CAVLTSGAYTDTQYF. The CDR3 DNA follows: TGTGCCGTGCTGACTAGCGGGGCCTACACAGATACGCAGTATTTT.

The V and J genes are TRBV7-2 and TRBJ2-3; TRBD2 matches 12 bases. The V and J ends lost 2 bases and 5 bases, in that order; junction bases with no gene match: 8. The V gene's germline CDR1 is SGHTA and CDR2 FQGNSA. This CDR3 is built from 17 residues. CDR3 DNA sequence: TGTGCCAGCAGCTTATCGTCTAGCGGGAGGGCCGGAGATACGCAGTATTTT. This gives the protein CASSLSSSGRAGDTQYF.